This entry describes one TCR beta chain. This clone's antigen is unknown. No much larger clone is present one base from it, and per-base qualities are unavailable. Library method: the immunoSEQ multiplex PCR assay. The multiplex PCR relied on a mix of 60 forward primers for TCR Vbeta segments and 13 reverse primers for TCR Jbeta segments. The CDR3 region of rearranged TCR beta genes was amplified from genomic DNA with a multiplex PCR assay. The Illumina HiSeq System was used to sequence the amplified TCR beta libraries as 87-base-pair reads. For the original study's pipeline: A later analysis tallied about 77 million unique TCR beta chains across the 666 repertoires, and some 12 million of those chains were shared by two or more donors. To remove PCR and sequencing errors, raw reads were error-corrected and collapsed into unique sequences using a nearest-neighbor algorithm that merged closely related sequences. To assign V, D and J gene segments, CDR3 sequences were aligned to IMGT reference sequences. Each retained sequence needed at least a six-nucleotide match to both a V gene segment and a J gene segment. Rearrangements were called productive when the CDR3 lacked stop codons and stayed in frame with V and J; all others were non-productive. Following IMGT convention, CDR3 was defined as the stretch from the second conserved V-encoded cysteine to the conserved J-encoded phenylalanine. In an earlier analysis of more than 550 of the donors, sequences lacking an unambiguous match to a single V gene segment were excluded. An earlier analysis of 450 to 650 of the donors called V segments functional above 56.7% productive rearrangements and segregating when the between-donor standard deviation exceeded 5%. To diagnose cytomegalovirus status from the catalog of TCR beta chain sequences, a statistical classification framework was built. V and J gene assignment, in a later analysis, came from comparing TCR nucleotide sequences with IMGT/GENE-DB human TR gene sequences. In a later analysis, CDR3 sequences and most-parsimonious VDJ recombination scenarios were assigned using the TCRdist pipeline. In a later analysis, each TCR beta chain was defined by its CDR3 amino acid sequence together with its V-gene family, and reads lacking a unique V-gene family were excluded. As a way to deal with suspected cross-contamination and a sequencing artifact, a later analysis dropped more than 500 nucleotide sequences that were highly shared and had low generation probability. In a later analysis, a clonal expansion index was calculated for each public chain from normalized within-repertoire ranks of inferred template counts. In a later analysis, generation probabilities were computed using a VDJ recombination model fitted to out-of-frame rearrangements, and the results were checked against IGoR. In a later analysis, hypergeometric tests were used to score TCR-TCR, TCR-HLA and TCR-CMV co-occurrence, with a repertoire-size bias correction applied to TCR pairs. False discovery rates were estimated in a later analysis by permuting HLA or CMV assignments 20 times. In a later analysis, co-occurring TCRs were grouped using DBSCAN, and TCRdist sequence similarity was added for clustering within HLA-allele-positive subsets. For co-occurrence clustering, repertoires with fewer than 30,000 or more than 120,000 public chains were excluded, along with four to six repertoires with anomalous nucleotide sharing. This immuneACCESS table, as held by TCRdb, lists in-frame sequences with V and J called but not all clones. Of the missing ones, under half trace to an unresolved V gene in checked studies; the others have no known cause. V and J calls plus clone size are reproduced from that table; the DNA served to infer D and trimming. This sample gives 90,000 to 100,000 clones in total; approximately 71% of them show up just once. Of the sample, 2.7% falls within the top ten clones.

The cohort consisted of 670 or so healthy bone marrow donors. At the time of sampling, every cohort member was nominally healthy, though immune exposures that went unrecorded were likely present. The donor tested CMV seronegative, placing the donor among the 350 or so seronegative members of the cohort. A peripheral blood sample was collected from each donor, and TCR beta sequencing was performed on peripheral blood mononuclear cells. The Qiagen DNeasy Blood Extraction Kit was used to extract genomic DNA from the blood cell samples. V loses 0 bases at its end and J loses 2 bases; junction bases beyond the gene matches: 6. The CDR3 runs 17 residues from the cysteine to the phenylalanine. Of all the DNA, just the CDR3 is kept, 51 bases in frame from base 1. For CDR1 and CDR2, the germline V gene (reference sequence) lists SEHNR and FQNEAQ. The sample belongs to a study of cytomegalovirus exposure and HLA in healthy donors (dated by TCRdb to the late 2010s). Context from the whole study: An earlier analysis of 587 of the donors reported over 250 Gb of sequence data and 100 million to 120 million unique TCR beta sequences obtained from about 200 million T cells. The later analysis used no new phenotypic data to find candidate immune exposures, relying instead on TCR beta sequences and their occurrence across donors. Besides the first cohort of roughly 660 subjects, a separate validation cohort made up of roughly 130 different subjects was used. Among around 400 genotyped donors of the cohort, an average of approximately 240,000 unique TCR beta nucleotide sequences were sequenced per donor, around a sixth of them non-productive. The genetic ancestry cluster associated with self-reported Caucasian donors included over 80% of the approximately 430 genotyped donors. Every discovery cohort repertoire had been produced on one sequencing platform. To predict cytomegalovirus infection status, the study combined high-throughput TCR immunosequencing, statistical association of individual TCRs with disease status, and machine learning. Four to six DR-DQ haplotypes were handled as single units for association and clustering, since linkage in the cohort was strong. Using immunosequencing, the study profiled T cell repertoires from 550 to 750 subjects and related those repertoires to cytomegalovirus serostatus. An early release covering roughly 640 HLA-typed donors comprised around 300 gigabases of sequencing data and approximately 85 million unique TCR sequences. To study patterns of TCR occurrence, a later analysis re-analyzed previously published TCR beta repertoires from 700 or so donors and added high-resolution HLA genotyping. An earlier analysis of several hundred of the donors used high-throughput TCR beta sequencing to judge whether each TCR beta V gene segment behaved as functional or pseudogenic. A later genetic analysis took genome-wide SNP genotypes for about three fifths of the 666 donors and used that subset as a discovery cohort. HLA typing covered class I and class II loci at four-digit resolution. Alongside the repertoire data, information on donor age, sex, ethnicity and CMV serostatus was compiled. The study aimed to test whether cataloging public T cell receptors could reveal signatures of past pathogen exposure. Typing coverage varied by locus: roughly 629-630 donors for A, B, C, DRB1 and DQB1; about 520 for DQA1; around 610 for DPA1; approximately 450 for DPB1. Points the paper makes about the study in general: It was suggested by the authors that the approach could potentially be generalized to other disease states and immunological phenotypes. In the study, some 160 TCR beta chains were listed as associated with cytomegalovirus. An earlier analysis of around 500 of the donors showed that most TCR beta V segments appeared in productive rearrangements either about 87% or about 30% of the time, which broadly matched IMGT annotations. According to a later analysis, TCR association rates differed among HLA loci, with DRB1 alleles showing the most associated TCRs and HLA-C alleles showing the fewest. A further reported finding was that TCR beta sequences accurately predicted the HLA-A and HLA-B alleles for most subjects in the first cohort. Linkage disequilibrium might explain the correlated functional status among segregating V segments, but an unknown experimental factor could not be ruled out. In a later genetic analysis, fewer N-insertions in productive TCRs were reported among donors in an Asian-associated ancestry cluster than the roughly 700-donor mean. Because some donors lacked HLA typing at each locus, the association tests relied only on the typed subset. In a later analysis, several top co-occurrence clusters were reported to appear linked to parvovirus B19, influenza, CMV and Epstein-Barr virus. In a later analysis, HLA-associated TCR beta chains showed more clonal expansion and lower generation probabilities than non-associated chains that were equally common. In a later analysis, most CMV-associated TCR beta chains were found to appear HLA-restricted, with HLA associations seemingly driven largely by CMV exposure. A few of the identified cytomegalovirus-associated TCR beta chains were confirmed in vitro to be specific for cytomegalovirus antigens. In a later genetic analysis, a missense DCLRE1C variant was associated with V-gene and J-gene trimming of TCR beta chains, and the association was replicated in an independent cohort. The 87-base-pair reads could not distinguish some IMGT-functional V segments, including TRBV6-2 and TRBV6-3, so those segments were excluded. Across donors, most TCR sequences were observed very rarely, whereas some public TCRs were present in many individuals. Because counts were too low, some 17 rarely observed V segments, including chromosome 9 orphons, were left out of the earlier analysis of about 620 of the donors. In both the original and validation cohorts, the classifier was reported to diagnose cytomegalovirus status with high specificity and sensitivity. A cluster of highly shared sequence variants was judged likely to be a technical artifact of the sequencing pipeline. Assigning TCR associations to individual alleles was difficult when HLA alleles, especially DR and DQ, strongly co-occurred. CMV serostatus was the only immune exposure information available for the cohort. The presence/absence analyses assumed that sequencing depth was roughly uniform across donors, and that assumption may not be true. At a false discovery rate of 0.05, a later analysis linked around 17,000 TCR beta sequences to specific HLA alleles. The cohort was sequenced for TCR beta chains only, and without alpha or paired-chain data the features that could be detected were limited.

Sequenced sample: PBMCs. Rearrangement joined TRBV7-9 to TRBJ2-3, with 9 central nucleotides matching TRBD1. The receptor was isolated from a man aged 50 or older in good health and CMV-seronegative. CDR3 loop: CASSLAGTGKDTDTQYF. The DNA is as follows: TGTGCCAGCAGCTTAGCGGGGACAGGGAAAGACACAGATACGCAGTATTTT.